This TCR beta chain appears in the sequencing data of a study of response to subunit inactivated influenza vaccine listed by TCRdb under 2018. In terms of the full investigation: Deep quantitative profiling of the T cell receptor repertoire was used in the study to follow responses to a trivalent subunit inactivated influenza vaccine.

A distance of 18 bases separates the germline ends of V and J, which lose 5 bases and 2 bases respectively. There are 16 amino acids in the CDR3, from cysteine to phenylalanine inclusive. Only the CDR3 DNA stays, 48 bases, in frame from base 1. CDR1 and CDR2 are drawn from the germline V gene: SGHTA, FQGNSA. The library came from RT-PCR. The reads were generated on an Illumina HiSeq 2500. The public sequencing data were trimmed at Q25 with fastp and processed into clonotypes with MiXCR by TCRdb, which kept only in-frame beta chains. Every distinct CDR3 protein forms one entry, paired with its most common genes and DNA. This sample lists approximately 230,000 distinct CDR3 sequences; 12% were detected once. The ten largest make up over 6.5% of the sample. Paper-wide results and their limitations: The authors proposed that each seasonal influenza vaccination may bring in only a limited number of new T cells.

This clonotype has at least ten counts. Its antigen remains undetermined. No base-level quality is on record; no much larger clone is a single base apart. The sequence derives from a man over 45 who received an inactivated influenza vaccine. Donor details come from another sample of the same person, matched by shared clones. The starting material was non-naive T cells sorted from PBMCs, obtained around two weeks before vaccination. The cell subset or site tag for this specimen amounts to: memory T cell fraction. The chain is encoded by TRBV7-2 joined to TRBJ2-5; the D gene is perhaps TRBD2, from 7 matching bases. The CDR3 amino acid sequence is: CASSPGLGGGQETQYF. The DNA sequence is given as TGTGCCAGCAGCCCAGGACTAGGAGGGGGGCAAGAGACCCAGTACTTC.